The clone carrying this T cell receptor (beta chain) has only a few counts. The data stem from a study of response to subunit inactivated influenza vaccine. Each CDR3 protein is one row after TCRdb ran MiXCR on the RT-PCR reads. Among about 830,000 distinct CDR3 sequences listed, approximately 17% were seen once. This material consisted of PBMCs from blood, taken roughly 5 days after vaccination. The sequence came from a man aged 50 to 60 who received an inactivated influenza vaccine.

The CDR3, as DNA: TGTGCCAGCAGCCAATCCGGACAGGGCACTTTTATCGAGCAGTACTTC. It codes for CASSQSGQGTFIEQYF. The chain combines TRBV4-2 with TRBJ2-7, with TRBD1 identical over 8 bases. V gave up 2 bases and J gave up 6 bases; unmatched junction bases: 12. The CDR3 spans 16 residues. CDR1 is LGHNA, CDR2 YNFKEQ, per germline.